The next 18 T cell receptor beta chains were all read from a single sample in a study of cytomegalovirus exposure and HLA in healthy donors (dated by TCRdb to 2017 to 2019). The library was generated by the immunoSEQ multiplex PCR assay. A mixture of 60 forward primers for TCR Vbeta segments and 13 reverse primers for TCR Jbeta segments was used in the multiplex PCR. Entries here come from immuneACCESS through TCRdb and include only in-frame sequences with V and J called. Some clones fail to appear in such tables; in the studies checked, an unresolved V gene covers under half of the shortfall, and the cause of the remainder is unknown. Recorded for this sample are roughly 120,000 clones; approximately 82% of them occurred a single time. Around an eighth of the sample is in the top ten clones. The sequenced material came from PBMCs. Source of these receptors: a man aged 25-40 years in good health and CMV-seropositive.

The genes are TRBV4-3 and TRBJ2-3; TRBD2 matches 8 bases. V lost 0 bases to trimming and J lost 4 bases; unmatched junction nucleotides: 9. The CDR3 is made up of 17 amino acids. CDR1 is LGHNA, CDR2 YSLEER, per germline. The CDR3 loop reads CASSQDRTGGRADTQYF. CDR3 nucleotide sequence: TGCGCCAGCAGCCAAGATAGGACGGGGGGGAGGGCAGATACGCAGTATTTT.

This clone was counted once. The V gene is TRBV25-1, the J gene TRBJ2-3, with D possibly being TRBD1 (5 bases). The V gene lost 4 bases and the J gene lost 6 bases, with 17 bases spanning the gap. CDR3 length equals 15 residues. CDR1 and CDR2 from the germline V gene are MGHDK and SYGVNS. CDR3 in amino acids: CASSAGPVAADTQYF. Here the CDR3 DNA reads TGTGCCAGCAGTGCAGGGCCTGTTGCGGCGGATACGCAGTATTTT. The variable domain in full, completed from reference TRBV25-1 and TRBJ2-3, reads EADIYQTPRYLVIGTGKKITLECSQTMGHDKMYWYQQDPGMELHLIHYSYGVNSTEKGDLSSESTVSRIRTEHFPLTLESARPSHTSQYLCASSAGPVAADTQYFGPGTRLTVL.

The chain uses TRBV28 and TRBJ1-1; D not certain. Germline CDR1 MDHEN, CDR2 SYDVKM. The CDR3 covers 15 residues. Trimming cost V 1 base and J 3 bases, with 12 bases left between them. The CDR3: CASSLSVLGYTEAFF. In DNA, the CDR3 is TGTGCCAGCAGTTTATCCGTACTGGGCTACACTGAAGCTTTCTTT.

This clone was counted once. The J gene is TRBJ2-5, the V gene TRBV9; the D gene is possibly TRBD2 (7 bases). Germline assignment: CDR1 SGDLS and CDR2 YYNGEE. The CDR3 spans 14 residues. V dropped 2 bases and J dropped 4 bases, with 12 bases sitting between them. The CDR3 nucleotides are TGTGCCAGCAGCGTCACGGGGGGCACAGAGACCCAGTACTTC. It encodes CASSVTGGTETQYF.

The V gene is TRBV4-3, the J gene TRBJ1-1; possibly TRBD1 for D (6 bases). CDR1 and CDR2 from the germline V gene are LGHNA and YSLEER. V was pared by 0 bases and J by 9 bases, with 17 bases between. There are 15 residues in the CDR3. Written as DNA, the CDR3 is TGCGCCAGCAGCCAAGATGCAAACAGGGTTATGAAAGCTTTCTTT. This codes for CASSQDANRVMKAFF.

A single count supports this clone. This rearrangement joins TRBV6-5 to TRBJ2-1; 8 bases are a match to TRBD1. The CDR3 length is 14 residues. The J segment lost 4 bases and the V segment lost 6 bases, leaving 5 bases of the junction unmatched. Germline V gene data show CDR1 as MNHEY and CDR2 as SVGAGI. In DNA, the CDR3 is TGTGCCAGCAGGGGACAGGCCTTGTACAATGAGCAGTTCTTC. Translated: CASRGQALYNEQFF.

The chain has TRBV7-9 and TRBJ1-3, with D perhaps matching TRBD1 (6 bases). Trimming left V 5 bases short and J 0 bases short, with 20 bases between. Per the germline V gene, CDR1 is SEHNR and CDR2 is FQNEAQ (reference sequence). This CDR3 contains 18 residues. DNA for the CDR3: TGTGCCAGCAGCCCGGTCTATAGACAGGCCTCCTCTGGAAACACCATATATTTT. It codes for CASSPVYRQASSGNTIYF.

The gene calls are TRBV20-1 and TRBJ2-2; D uncertain. Germline-derived CDR1 and CDR2 are DFQATT and SNEGSKA (reference sequence). The CDR3 totals 8 residues. The CDR3 nucleotides are TGCACCTCCGGGGAGCTGTTTTTT. Translation gives CTSGELFF.

The J gene is TRBJ2-7, the V gene TRBV20-1; TRBD1 matches at 9 bases. CDR3 length equals 11 residues. Germline CDR1 DFQATT, CDR2 SNEGSKA (reference sequence). V lost 6 bases to trimming and J lost 7 bases; unmatched junction nucleotides: 4. CDR3 sequence (DNA): TGCAGTGCGGGGACAGGGAGGGAGCAGTACTTC. Translated: CSAGTGREQYF.

The chain has TRBV7-9 and TRBJ2-7; D is perhaps TRBD1 (5 bases). The CDR3 loop spans 16 amino acids. Germline values: CDR1 SEHNR, CDR2 FQNEAQ (reference sequence). Trimming left V 5 bases short and J 3 bases short, with 20 bases between. CDR3 nucleotides: TGTGCCAGCAGCCCCCAGGGAAAGGTCCCCGACTACGAGCAGTACTTC. This translates into CASSPQGKVPDYEQYF.

J is TRBJ2-2 and V is TRBV11-3, with D maybe TRBD2 (6 bases). Germline CDR1 and CDR2: SGHNT and YENEEA. V lost 5 bases to trimming and J lost 1 base, with 11 bases between them. The CDR3 totals 15 residues. Here the CDR3 reads CASSPGGRNTGELFF. CDR3 DNA sequence: TGTGCCAGCAGCCCCGGGGGTCGGAACACCGGGGAGCTGTTTTTT.

V usage is TRBV4-3 and J usage is TRBJ1-6, with D unclear. Trimming removed 0 bases at V and 9 bases at J, with 15 bases between. Looked up from germline, CDR1 is LGHNA and CDR2 is YSLEER. The CDR3 has 16 residues. As DNA, the CDR3 is TGCGCCAGCAGCCAAGAAGTCGGGAATCGGGGTTCACCCCTCCACTTT. Amino acids: CASSQEVGNRGSPLHF.

The rearrangement links TRBV9 to TRBJ1-6; perhaps TRBD1 as D (5 bases). V lost 3 bases and J lost 3, with 7 bases in between. The CDR3 loop spans 14 amino acids. In germline, CDR1 is SGDLS, CDR2 YYNGEE. CDR3 sequence (DNA): TGTGCCAGCAGCGGGGGCCTCTATAATTCACCCCTCCACTTT. It specifies CASSGGLYNSPLHF.

As regards this clone: Different DNA sequences within this sample yield the same CDR3. The rearrangement uses TRBV30 and TRBJ2-5; TRBD2 agrees at 7 bases. The CDR3 runs to 13 residues. Per germline, CDR1 GTSNPN and CDR2 SVGIG (reference sequence). V was pared by 0 bases and J by 5 bases, with 3 bases of the junction left unmatched. CDR3 in amino acids: CAWSVLGGETQYF. The CDR3 DNA is TGTGCCTGGAGTGTCCTCGGGGGGGAGACCCAGTACTTC. The full variable domain, in which reference TRBV30 and TRBJ2-5 provide the parts outside the CDR3, is SQTIHQWPATLVQPVGSPLSLECTVEGTSNPNLYWYRQAAGRGLQLLFYSVGIGQISSEVPQNLSASRPQDRQFILSSKKLLLSDSGFYLCAWSVLGGETQYFGPGTRLLVL.

This sequence joins TRBV7-9 and TRBJ1-2; 7 bases match TRBD1. The trim removed 5 bases at V and 1 base at J, leaving 1 base unmatched. From germline, CDR1 is SEHNR and CDR2 FQNEAQ (reference sequence). This CDR3 has 13 amino acids. The CDR3 protein is CASSRQGNYGYTF. CDR3 bases: TGTGCCAGCAGCCGACAGGGTAACTATGGCTACACCTTC.

The table lists this clone with a count of one. This chain connects TRBV7-2 to TRBJ1-3, with 7 bases identical to TRBD1. V lost 5 bases and J lost 2; bases outside the gene matches: 6. Germline V gives CDR1 SGHTA, CDR2 FQGNSA. The CDR3 consists of 15 residues. CDR3 region: CASSDTGTAGNTIYF. The CDR3 nucleotides are TGTGCCAGCAGCGACACCGGGACAGCTGGAAACACCATATATTTT.

CDR3 amino acids: CASSIYFGYEQYF. As DNA, the CDR3 is TGTGCCAGTAGTATTTACTTCGGCTACGAGCAGTACTTC. The gene calls are TRBV19 and TRBJ2-7; D unclear. V was shortened by 3 bases and J by 3 bases, with 9 bases between the two germline ends. The CDR3 has 13 residues. CDR1 is LNHDA, CDR2 SQIVND, per germline (reference sequence).

This chain links TRBV7-9 with TRBJ2-2; D unresolved. V shed 8 bases and J shed 8 bases, with 18 bases lying between them. Germline-derived CDR1 and CDR2 are SEHNR and FQNEAQ (reference sequence). This CDR3 is built from 14 residues. The CDR3 coding sequence is TGTGCCAGCGCTAAAACCTTGCCAGGTGGGGAGCTGTTTTTT. It encodes CASAKTLPGGELFF.